Following are 2 T cell receptor beta chains from one sample sequenced in a study of persistence of HIV-infected CD4 T cells. Nonspecific anti-CD3/anti-CD28 bead stimulation represents the broad CD4+ T cell repertoire. CD4+ T cells upregulating both CD40 ligand and CD69 were sorted as responding cells. The libraries were made with immunoSEQ version 4 in survey mode. Generated by immunoSEQ multiplex PCR, the TCRdb table keeps only in-frame clones and is missing some. The table records around 47,000 clones, roughly nine tenths of them present only once. Antigens for these TCRs are unknown. This specimen was CD4+ T cells sorted from PBMCs after approximately 19-hour stimulation, taken from a patient who received antiretroviral therapy. These receptors were collected from an adult man with HIV who was CMV-seropositive.

The CDR3 DNA sequence: TGTGCCAGTAGTATTGGAGGGGTCCAAGATACGCAGTATTTT. This codes for CASSIGGVQDTQYF. J is TRBJ2-3 and V is TRBV19; D might be TRBD2 (6 bases). This CDR3 has 14 residues. Trimming shortened V by 3 bases and J by 5 bases, and 12 bases separated the two germline ends. Germline V gene data show CDR1 as LNHDA and CDR2 as SQIVND (reference sequence).

V gene TRBV6-4 combines with J gene TRBJ1-1; D not resolved. Trimming removed 6 bases at V and 2 bases at J, with 10 bases between. This CDR3 is built from 13 residues. Per germline, CDR1 MRHNA and CDR2 SNTAGT. CDR3 sequence reads: CASRREGNTEAFF. CDR3 coding DNA: TGTGCCAGCAGAAGGGAGGGAAACACTGAAGCTTTCTTT.